This TCR beta chain was recovered during a study of control samples from healthy donors and cancer patients. Clones were sequenced by immunoSEQ multiplex PCR, and TCRdb holds only the in-frame ones, with some missing. The data show 150,000 to 200,000 clones, about 90% seen once. What was sequenced was blood. This receptor was obtained from a woman between 50 and 59 years old in good health.

DNA for the CDR3: TGTGCCTGGAGTGGGCGACTAGCCCCCGAGACCCAGTACTTC. This gives the protein CAWSGRLAPETQYF. V usage is TRBV30 and J usage is TRBJ2-5; TRBD2 agrees at 7 bases. V dropped 1 base and J dropped 5; count of bases not matched to a gene: 7. CDR1 and CDR2 (germline): GTSNPN, SVGIG (reference sequence). This CDR3 has 14 residues.